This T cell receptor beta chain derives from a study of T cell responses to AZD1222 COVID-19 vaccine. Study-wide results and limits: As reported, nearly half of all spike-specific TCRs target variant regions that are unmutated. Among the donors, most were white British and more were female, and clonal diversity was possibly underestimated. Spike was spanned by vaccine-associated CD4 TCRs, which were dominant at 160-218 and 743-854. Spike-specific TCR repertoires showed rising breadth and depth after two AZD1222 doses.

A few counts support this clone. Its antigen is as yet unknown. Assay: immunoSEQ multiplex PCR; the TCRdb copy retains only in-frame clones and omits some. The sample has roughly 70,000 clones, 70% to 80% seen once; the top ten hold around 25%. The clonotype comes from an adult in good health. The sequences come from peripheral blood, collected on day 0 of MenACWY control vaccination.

CDR3 sequence (DNA): TGTGCCAGCTACTCTTACCAACGGGAGCCGAGACCCTATAATTCACCCCTCCACTTT. Amino acid sequence: CASYSYQREPRPYNSPLHF. The chain uses TRBV18 and TRBJ1-6; unclear D gene. The V and J ends lost 7 bases and 2 bases respectively, with 24 bases between them. The CDR3 is 19 residues long. CDR1 and CDR2 from the germline V gene are KGHSH and LQKENI.